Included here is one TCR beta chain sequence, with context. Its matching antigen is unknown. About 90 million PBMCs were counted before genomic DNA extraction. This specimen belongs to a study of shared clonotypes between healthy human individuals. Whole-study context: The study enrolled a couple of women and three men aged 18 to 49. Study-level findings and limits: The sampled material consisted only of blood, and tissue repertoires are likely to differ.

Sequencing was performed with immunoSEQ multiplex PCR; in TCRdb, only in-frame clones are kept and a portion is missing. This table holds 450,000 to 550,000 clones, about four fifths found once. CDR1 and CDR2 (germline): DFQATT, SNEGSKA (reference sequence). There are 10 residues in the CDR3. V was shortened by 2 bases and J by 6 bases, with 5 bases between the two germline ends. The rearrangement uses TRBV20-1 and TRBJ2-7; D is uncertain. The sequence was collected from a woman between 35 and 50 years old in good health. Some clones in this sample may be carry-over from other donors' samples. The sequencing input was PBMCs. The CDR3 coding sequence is TGCAGTGCTAGATTGGGCGAGCAGTACTTC. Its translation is CSARLGEQYF.